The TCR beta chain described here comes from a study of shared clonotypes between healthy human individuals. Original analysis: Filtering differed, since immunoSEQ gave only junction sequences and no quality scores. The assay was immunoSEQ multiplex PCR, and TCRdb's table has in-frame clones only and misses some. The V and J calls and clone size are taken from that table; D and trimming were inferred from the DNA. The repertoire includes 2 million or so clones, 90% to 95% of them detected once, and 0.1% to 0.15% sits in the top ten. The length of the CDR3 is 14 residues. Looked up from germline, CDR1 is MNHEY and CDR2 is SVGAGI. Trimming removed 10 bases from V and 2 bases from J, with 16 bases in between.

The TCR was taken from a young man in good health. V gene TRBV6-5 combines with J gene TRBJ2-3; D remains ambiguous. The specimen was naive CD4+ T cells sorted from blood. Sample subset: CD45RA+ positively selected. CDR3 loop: CATKPPRFTDTQYF. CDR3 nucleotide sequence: TGTGCCACCAAGCCCCCCCGCTTCACAGATACGCAGTATTTT.